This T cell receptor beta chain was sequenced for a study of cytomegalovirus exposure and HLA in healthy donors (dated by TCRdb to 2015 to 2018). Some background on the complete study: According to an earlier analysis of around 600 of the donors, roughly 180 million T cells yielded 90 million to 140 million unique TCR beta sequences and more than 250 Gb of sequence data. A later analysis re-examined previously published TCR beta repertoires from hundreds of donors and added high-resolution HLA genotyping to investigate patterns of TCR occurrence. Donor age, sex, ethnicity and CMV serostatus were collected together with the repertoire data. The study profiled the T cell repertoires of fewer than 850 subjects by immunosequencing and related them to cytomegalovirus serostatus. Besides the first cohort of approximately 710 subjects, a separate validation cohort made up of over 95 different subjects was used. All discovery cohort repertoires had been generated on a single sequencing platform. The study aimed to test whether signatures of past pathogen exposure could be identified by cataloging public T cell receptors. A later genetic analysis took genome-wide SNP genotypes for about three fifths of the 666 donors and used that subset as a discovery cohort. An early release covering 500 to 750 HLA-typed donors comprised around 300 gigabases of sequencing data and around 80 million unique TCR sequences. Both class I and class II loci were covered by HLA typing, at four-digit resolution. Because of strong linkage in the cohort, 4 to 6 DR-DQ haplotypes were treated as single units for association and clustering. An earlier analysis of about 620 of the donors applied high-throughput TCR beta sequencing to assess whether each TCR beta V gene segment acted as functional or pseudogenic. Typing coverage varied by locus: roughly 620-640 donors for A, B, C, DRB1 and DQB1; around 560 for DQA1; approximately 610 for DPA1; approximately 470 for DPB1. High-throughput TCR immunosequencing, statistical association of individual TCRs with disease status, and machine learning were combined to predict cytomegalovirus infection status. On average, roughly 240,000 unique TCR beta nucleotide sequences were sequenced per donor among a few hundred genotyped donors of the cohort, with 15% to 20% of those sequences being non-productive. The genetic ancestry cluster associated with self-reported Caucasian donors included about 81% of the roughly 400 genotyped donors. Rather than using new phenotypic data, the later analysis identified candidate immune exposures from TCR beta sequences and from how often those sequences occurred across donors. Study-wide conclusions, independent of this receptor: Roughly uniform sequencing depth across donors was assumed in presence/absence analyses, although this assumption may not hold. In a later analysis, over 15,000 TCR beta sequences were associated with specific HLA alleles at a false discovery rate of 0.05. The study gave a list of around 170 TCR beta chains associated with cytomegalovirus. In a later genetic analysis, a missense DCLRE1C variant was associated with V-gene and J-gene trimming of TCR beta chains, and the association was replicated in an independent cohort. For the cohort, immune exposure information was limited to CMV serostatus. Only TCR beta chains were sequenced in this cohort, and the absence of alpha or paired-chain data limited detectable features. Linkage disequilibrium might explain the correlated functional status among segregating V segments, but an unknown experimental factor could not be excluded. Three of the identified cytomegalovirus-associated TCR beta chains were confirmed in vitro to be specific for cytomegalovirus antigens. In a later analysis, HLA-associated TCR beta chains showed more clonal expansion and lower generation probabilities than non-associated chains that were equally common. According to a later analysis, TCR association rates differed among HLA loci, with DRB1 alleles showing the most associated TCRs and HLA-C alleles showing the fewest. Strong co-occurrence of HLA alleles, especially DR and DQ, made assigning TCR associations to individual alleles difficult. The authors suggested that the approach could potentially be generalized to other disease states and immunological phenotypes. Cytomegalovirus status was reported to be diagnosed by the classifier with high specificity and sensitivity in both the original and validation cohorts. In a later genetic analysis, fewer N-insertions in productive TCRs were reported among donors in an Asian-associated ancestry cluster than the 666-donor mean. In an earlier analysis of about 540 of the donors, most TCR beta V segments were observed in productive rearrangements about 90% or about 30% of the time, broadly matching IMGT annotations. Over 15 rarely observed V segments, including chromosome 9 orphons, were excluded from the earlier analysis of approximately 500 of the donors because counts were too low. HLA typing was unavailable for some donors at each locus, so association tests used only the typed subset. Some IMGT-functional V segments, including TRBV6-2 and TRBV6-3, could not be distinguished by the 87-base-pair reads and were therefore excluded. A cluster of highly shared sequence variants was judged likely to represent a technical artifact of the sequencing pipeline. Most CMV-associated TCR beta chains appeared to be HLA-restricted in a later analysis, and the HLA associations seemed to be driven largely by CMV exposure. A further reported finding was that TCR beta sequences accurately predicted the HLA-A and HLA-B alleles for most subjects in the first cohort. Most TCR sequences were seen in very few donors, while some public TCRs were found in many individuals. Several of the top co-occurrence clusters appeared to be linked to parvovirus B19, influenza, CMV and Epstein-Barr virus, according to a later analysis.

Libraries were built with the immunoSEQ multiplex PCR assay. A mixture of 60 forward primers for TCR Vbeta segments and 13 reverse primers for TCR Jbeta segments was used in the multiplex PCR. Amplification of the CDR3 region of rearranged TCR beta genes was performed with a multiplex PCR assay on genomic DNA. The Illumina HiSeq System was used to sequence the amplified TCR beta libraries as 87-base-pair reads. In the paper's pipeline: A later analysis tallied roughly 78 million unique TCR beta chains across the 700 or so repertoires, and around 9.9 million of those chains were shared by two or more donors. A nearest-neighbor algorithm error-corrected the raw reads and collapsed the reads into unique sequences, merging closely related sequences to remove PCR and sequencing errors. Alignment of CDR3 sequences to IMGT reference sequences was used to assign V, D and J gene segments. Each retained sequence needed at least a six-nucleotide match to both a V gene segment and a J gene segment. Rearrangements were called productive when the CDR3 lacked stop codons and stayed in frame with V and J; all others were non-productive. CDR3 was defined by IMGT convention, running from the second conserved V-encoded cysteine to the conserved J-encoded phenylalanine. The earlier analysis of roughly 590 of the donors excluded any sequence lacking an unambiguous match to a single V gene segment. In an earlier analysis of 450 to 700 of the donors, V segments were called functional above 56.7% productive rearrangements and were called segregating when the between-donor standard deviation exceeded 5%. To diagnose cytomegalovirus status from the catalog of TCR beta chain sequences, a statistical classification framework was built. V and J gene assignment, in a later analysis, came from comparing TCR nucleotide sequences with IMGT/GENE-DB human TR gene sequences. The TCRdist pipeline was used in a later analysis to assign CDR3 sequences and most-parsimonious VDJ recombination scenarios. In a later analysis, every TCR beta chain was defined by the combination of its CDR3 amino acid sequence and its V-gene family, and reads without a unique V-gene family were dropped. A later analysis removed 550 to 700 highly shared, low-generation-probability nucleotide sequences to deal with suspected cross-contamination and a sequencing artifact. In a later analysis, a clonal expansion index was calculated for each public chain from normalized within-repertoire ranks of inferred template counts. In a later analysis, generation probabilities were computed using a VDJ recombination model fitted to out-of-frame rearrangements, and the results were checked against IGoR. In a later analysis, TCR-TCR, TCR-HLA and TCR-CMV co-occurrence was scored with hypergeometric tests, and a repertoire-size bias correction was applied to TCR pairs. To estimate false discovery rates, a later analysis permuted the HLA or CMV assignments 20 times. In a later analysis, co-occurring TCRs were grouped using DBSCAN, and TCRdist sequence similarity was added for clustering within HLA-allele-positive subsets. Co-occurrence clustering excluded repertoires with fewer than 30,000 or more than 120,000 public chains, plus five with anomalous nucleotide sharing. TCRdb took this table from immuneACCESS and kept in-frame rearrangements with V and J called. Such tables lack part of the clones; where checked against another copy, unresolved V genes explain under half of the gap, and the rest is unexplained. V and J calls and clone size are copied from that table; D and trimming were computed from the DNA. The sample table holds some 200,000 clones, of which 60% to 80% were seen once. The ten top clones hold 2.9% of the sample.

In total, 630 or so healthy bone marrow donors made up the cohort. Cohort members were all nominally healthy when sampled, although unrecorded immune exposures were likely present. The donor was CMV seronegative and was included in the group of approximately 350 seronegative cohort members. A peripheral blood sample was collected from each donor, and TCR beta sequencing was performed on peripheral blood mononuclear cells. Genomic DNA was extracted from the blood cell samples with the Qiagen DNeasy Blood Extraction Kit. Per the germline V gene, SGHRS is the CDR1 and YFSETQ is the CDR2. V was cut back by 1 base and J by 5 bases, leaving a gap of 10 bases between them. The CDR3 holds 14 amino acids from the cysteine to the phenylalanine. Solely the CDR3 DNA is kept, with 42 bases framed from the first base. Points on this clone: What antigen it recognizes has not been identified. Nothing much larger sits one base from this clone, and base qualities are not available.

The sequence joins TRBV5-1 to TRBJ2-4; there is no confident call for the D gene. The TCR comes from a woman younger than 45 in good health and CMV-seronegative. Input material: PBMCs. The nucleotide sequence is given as TGCGCCAGCAGCTTGTCTGGGCCCCAAAACATTCAGTACTTC. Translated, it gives CASSLSGPQNIQYF.